Listed below are T cell receptor beta chains from one sample, sequenced in a study of T cells after yellow fever vaccination. One entry per CDR3 protein results from TCRdb running MiXCR on the 5' RACE reads. The table shows 310,000 or so distinct CDR3 sequences, with about 3.5% occurring only once. The sample in question was PBMCs, obtained on the day of the yellow fever booster vaccination. These receptors came from a man between 18 and 29 years old who received the YFV17D yellow fever vaccine. Both conserved end residues are part of each CDR3. A D gene is named only where the DNA matches it firmly. Part of the rows lack a size; the others show once, few, many or a class for expanded clones.

j_call,v_call,d_call,clone_size,cdr3_aa,cdr3_nt
TRBJ2-7,TRBV7-2,TRBD1,.,CASSKRRDRSDHEQYF,TGTGCCAGCAGCAAACGCCGGGACAGATCAGATCACGAGCAGTACTTC
TRBJ2-2,TRBV10-3,.,many,CAGRQDYTGELFF,TGTGCCGGACGACAGGATTACACCGGGGAGCTGTTTTTT
TRBJ2-2,TRBV12-3/TRBV12-4,TRBD1,.,CASSPRTGRVTGELFF,TGTGCCAGCAGTCCTCGGACAGGGAGAGTCACCGGGGAGCTGTTTTTT
TRBJ1-2,TRBV19,.,.,CASLGTGLLNYGYTF,TGTGCCAGTCTCGGGACGGGGCTGCTCAACTATGGCTACACCTTC
TRBJ1-5,TRBV7-9,TRBD1,many,CASSWGQGGNQPQHF,TGTGCCAGCAGCTGGGGACAGGGCGGCAATCAGCCCCAGCATTTT
TRBJ2-6,TRBV6-1,.,few,CASTEQSGANVLTF,TGTGCCAGCACCGAGCAATCTGGGGCCAACGTCCTGACTTTC
TRBJ2-3,TRBV11-2,.,few,CASSLTGGSSDTQYF,TGTGCCAGCAGCTTAACCGGGGGATCGTCAGATACGCAGTATTTT
TRBJ1-1,TRBV7-2,.,.,CASSQGPDTEAFF,TGTGCCAGCAGCCAGGGGCCCGACACTGAAGCTTTCTTT
TRBJ2-5,TRBV7-8,.,.,CASSFVGEPGIGMKTQYF,TGTGCCAGCAGCTTTGTCGGGGAGCCAGGGATAGGGATGAAGACCCAGTACTTC
TRBJ2-7,TRBV5-1,.,few,CASSPVVPYEQYF,TGCGCCAGCAGCCCAGTGGTCCCCTACGAGCAGTACTTC
TRBJ2-3,TRBV5-1,.,.,CASSPELRAGRRGLTDTQYF,TGCGCCAGCAGCCCCGAACTGCGGGCAGGCCGGCGGGGGCTCACAGATACGCAGTATTTT
TRBJ1-2,TRBV5-1,TRBD1,.,CASSLTGGGYGYTF,TGCGCCAGCAGCTTAACAGGGGGTGGCTATGGCTACACCTTC
TRBJ2-2,TRBV18,.,many,CASSRSTNTGELFF,TGTGCCAGCTCACGCTCAACTAACACCGGGGAGCTGTTTTTT
TRBJ1-4,TRBV20-1,TRBD1,many,CSASPGQPNEKLFF,TGCAGTGCTAGCCCGGGACAGCCTAATGAAAAACTGTTTTTT
TRBJ1-2,TRBV7-3,.,.,CASSLLRVANYGYTF,TGTGCCAGCAGCTTATTACGAGTAGCTAACTATGGCTACACCTTC
TRBJ1-5,TRBV27,.,few,CASSRGGVKQPQHF,TGTGCCAGTTCTAGGGGGGGGGTTAAACAGCCCCAGCATTTT
TRBJ1-2,TRBV27,.,many,CASSLGPPPPGFNYGYTF,TGTGCCAGCAGTTTAGGACCACCCCCACCGGGGTTCAACTATGGCTACACCTTC
TRBJ2-7,TRBV13,.,many,CASSTQSGPATYEQYF,TGTGCCAGCAGCACCCAAAGCGGGCCGGCGACCTACGAGCAGTACTTC
TRBJ2-7,TRBV15,.,many,CATSRDPPVAGTAYEQYF,TGTGCCACCAGCAGAGATCCCCCCGTAGCCGGGACCGCCTACGAGCAGTACTTC
TRBJ1-2,TRBV7-2,.,.,CASSPGIPANYGYTF,TGTGCCAGCAGCCCGGGGATTCCGGCTAACTATGGCTACACCTTC
TRBJ2-3,TRBV3-1,TRBD2,.,CASSQVGSGRADTQYF,TGTGCCAGCAGCCAAGTAGGATCGGGGAGGGCAGATACGCAGTATTTT
TRBJ2-1,TRBV28,TRBD1,many,CASSSYRGVSYNEQFF,TGTGCCAGCAGTTCATACAGGGGGGTCTCCTACAATGAGCAGTTCTTC
TRBJ2-7,TRBV10-3,.,many,CAISGTISSYEQYF,TGTGCCATCAGTGGGACAATAAGCTCCTACGAGCAGTACTTC
TRBJ2-5,TRBV4-3,.,many,CASSQGGLGETQYF,TGCGCCAGCAGCCAAGGGGGGCTGGGGGAGACCCAGTACTTC
TRBJ2-2,TRBV7-2,TRBD2,many,CASSLSGGPNTGELFF,TGTGCCAGCAGCCTTAGCGGGGGGCCGAACACCGGGGAGCTGTTTTTT
TRBJ2-4,TRBV9,.,many,CASSEQAGQAKNIQYF,TGTGCCAGCAGCGAACAGGCGGGCCAAGCCAAAAACATTCAGTACTTC
TRBJ1-1,TRBV9,TRBD1,many,CASSVTGGVNTEAFF,TGTGCCAGCAGCGTAACAGGGGGTGTGAACACTGAAGCTTTCTTT
TRBJ2-1,TRBV5-1,.,.,CASSWGWAGSYNEQFF,TGCGCCAGCAGTTGGGGATGGGCAGGCTCCTACAATGAGCAGTTCTTC
TRBJ2-5,TRBV6-5,TRBD2,few,CASSYRTSGEETQYF,TGTGCCAGCAGTTACCGTACTAGCGGGGAAGAGACCCAGTACTTC
TRBJ2-2,TRBV29-1,.,.,CSVDDPGLTGELFF,TGCAGCGTTGATGATCCGGGGCTGACCGGGGAGCTGTTTTTT
TRBJ2-4,TRBV10-3,.,many,CAISERGSGDIQYF,TGTGCCATCAGTGAAAGGGGCAGTGGGGACATTCAGTACTTC
TRBJ2-3,TRBV7-3,TRBD1,few,CASSPIGDRDSDTQYF,TGTGCCAGCAGCCCGATCGGGGACAGGGATTCCGATACGCAGTATTTT
TRBJ2-7,TRBV7-9,TRBD2,.,CASTLTSGDQEQYF,TGTGCCAGCACCCTAACTAGCGGGGACCAGGAGCAGTACTTC
TRBJ2-3,TRBV6-5,.,few,CASSYRETSTDTQYF,TGTGCCAGCAGTTACCGAGAGACTAGCACAGATACGCAGTATTTT
TRBJ2-7,TRBV12-3/TRBV12-4,TRBD1,few,CASTQWTGGVAYEQYF,TGTGCCAGCACCCAGTGGACAGGGGGCGTCGCCTACGAGCAGTACTTC
TRBJ2-1,TRBV7-2,TRBD2,many,CASSLGGTTYNEQFF,TGTGCCAGCAGCTTAGGCGGGACTACCTACAATGAGCAGTTCTTC
TRBJ2-1,TRBV20-1,TRBD2,few,CSAPRPPGTSGGGSSYNEQFF,TGCAGTGCTCCCCGGCCACCGGGGACTAGCGGGGGTGGGAGCTCCTACAATGAGCAGTTCTTC
TRBJ2-3,TRBV5-1,.,few,CASSLLPSTDTQYF,TGCGCCAGCAGCTTGCTTCCTAGCACAGATACGCAGTATTTT
TRBJ2-5,TRBV5-1,TRBD2,many,CASSSPLPGLAGKETQYF,TGCGCCAGCAGCTCCCCTTTGCCGGGACTAGCGGGAAAAGAGACCCAGTACTTC
TRBJ2-3,TRBV12-3/TRBV12-4,TRBD1,many,CATRGLGPDTQYF,TGTGCCACCAGGGGGCTAGGGCCAGATACGCAGTATTTT
TRBJ1-6,TRBV7-9,.,many,CASSTEAYNSPLHF,TGTGCCAGCAGCACCGAGGCCTATAATTCACCCCTCCACTTT
TRBJ2-1,TRBV12-3/TRBV12-4,TRBD1,.,CASSSTGPNEQFF,TGTGCCAGCAGCTCGACAGGGCCGAATGAGCAGTTCTTC
TRBJ1-1,TRBV2,.,few,CASRDFGGEAFF,TGTGCCAGCAGGGACTTCGGAGGGGAAGCTTTCTTT
TRBJ2-2,TRBV20-1,.,many,CSSTGPANTGELFF,TGCAGTAGTACAGGACCCGCGAACACCGGGGAGCTGTTTTTT
TRBJ2-1,TRBV14,TRBD2,few,CASSHWLAGQNEQFF,TGTGCCAGCAGCCACTGGCTAGCGGGACAAAATGAGCAGTTCTTC
TRBJ1-1,TRBV5-1,.,.,CASSGGGWATRGTEAFF,TGCGCCAGCAGCGGCGGAGGGTGGGCAACGCGGGGCACTGAAGCTTTCTTT
TRBJ1-4,TRBV5-1,.,many,CASTPGGLPNEKLFF,TGCGCCAGCACCCCGGGGGGACTTCCTAATGAAAAACTGTTTTTT
TRBJ2-7,TRBV20-1,.,many,CSASSGFISYEQYF,TGCAGTGCTAGTTCAGGGTTTATCTCCTACGAGCAGTACTTC
TRBJ2-5,TRBV10-2,.,many,CASSESRGETQYF,TGCGCCAGCAGTGAGTCTCGGGGAGAGACCCAGTACTTC
TRBJ2-7,TRBV7-2,TRBD1,.,CASSLTTGRYEQYF,TGTGCCAGCAGCTTAACGACAGGGAGATACGAGCAGTACTTC